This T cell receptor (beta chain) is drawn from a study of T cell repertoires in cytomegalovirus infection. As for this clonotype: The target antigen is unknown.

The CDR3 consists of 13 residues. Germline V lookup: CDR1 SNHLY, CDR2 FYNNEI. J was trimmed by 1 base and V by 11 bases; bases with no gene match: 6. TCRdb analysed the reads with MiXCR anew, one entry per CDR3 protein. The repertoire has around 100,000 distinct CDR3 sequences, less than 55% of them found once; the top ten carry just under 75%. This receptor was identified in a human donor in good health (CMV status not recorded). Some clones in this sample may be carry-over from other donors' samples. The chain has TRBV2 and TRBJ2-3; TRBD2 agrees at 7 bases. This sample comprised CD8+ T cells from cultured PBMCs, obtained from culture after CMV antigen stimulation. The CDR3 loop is CAAWAGGTDTQYF. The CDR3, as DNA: TGTGCCGCCTGGGCGGGGGGCACAGATACGCAGTATTTT. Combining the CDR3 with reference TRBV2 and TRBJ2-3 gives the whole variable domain EPEVTQTPSHQVTQMGQEVILRCVPISNHLYFYWYRQILGQKVEFLVSFYNNEISEKSEIFDDQFSVERPDGSNFTLKIRSTKLEDSAMYFCAAWAGGTDTQYFGPGTRLTVL.